The present T cell receptor (beta chain) was sequenced within a study of cytomegalovirus exposure and HLA in healthy donors. This clone was recorded a few times. With 60 Vbeta and 13 Jbeta primers, the PCR was carried out. Measured with immunoSEQ multiplex PCR; TCRdb has only the in-frame clones, and not every one. The data show 150,000 to 200,000 clones, roughly two thirds seen once. Germline V CDR1 and CDR2: GTSNPN, SVGIG (reference sequence). The germline V and J ends were trimmed by 5 bases and 1 base, with 12 bases remaining between them. This CDR3 contains 13 residues. V gene TRBV30 combines with J gene TRBJ2-7; TRBD1 might be the D (6 bases). Sequenced material: PBMCs. The sequence came from a woman aged 18-30 years in good health and CMV-seropositive. The CDR3: CAWASDRSYEQYF. DNA for the CDR3: TGTGCCTGGGCGTCAGACAGGTCCTACGAGCAGTACTTC.